A single sample is the source of the 20 T cell receptor beta chains below, sequenced in a study of T cells in localized non-small cell lung cancer. Profiling relied on immunoSEQ multiplex PCR, and the TCRdb table lists in-frame clones only, not all of them. The table has thousands of clones, 15% seen once; the top ten hold 4.5% to 5.5%. Sequences were derived from normal lung tissue next to the tumor, sampled before any cancer treatment. Receptors originate from a male donor aged 60 or older with stage II squamous cell lung carcinoma.

This clone was found a few times. The chain carries TRBV6-8 and TRBJ2-4; TRBD1 might be the D (8 bases). The CDR3 is 15 amino acids. Germline assignment: CDR1 MNHGY and CDR2 SAAAGT. Trimming took off 6 bases at V and 5 bases at J, with 17 bases between the two ends. For the CDR3, the DNA is TGTGCCAGCAGCCCCCAGGGGGCGGGAGAAAACATTCAGTACTTC. This codes for CASSPQGAGENIQYF.

V gene TRBV19 combines with J gene TRBJ1-5; D gene ambiguous. CDR3 length: 17 residues. The ends were cut back, 3 bases at V and 1 base at J, with 16 bases in the middle. Germline values: CDR1 LNHDA, CDR2 SQIVND (reference sequence). The CDR3 spells CASSITLRGSSNQPQHF. CDR3 DNA sequence: TGTGCCAGTAGTATCACCTTACGCGGCTCCAGCAATCAGCCCCAGCATTTT. Complete variable domain (other parts from reference TRBV19 and TRBJ1-5): DGGITQSPKYLFRKEGQNVTLSCEQNLNHDAMYWYRQDPGQGLRLIYYSQIVNDFQKGDIAEGYSVSREKKESFPLTVTSAQKNPTAFYLCASSITLRGSSNQPQHFGDGTRLSIL.

This clone was counted a few times. The gene calls are TRBV11-3 and TRBJ2-1, with 10 bases aligning to TRBD2. Germline loops: CDR1 SGHNT, CDR2 YENEEA. The V and J ends lost 5 bases and 9 bases, in that order; junction bases with no gene match: 10. The CDR3 is 15 amino acids. Here the CDR3 DNA reads TGTGCCAGCAGCATTAGCGGGGGGTCGGGCGGTGAGCAGTTCTTC. The encoded protein is CASSISGGSGGEQFF.

V gene TRBV6-8 combines with J gene TRBJ1-2; D gene unclear. Germline V lookup: CDR1 MNHGY, CDR2 SAAAGT. V was trimmed by 5 bases and J by 6 bases, leaving 10 bases between them. CDR3 size: 12 residues. Here the CDR3 DNA reads TGTGCCAGCAGTACCCGGAGGGATGGCTACACCTTC. Translated, it gives CASSTRRDGYTF.

The chain is built from TRBV7-2 and TRBJ1-1; TRBD1 might be the D (6 bases). The length of the CDR3 is 13 residues. The V end was cut by 2 bases, the J end by 8 bases, with 12 bases between. Germline CDR1 reads SGHTA; CDR2 reads FQGNSA. For the CDR3, the DNA is TGTGCCAGCAGCTTAAGTCACGGGACAGAAGCTTTCTTT. This sequence encodes CASSLSHGTEAFF.

This clone was seen a handful of times. The V call is TRBV19, the J call TRBJ2-5, with TRBD1 matching over 9 bases. Per germline, CDR1 LNHDA and CDR2 SQIVND (reference sequence). The CDR3 runs to 15 residues. The ends lost 5 bases at V and 5 bases at J; junction bases unmatched: 9. CDR3 loop: CASSENRGRYETQYF. Here the CDR3 DNA reads TGTGCCAGTAGTGAGAACAGGGGGCGTTATGAGACCCAGTACTTC.

This clone has a handful of counts. V and J are TRBV28 and TRBJ2-3; 9 bases match TRBD1. The CDR3 sequence is 16 residues long. Germline CDR1 and CDR2: MDHEN and SYDVKM. Unmatched junction bases numbered 11, after V lost 6 bases and J lost 4 bases. CDR3 bases: TGTGCCAGCAGGCCGACCCCGGGACAGGGATCAGATACGCAGTATTTT. Translating gives CASRPTPGQGSDTQYF.

The table lists this clone with a few counts. This chain uses TRBV19 with TRBJ2-1, with 8 bases matching TRBD1. Germline-derived CDR1 and CDR2 are LNHDA and SQIVND (reference sequence). CDR3 length: 14 residues. Losses at the gene ends were 9 bases for V and 0 bases for J; bases not matched to a gene: 4. CDR3 region: CASRGPGSYNEQFF. CDR3 bases: TGTGCCAGCAGGGGGCCCGGCTCCTACAATGAGCAGTTCTTC.

This clone was picked up a small number of times. This CDR3 reads CASYPLTVANTEAFF. The CDR3 DNA follows: TGTGCCAGCTATCCGCTTACCGTGGCGAACACTGAAGCTTTCTTT. V usage is TRBV6-8 and J usage is TRBJ1-1, with D unclear. V gave up 8 bases and J gave up 1 base, with 17 bases separating them. Per the germline V gene, CDR1 is MNHGY and CDR2 is SAAAGT. This CDR3 comprises 15 residues.

This clone appeared a few times. The chain joins TRBV6-8 to TRBJ2-3; D not resolved. This CDR3 has 13 amino acids. Germline loops: CDR1 MNHGY, CDR2 SAAAGT. Between the trimmed V and J ends, which lost 3 bases and 1 base, there was a span of 5 bases. This CDR3 is CASSYLRTDTQYF. Here the CDR3 DNA reads TGTGCCAGCAGTTATCTCCGCACAGATACGCAGTATTTT.

This clone was seen a few times. The chain uses TRBV6-8 and TRBJ1-2; no reliable D call. Germline CDR1 and CDR2: MNHGY and SAAAGT. The CDR3 spans 13 residues. Deletions cut 6 bases from V and 7 bases from J, with 15 bases between. The DNA of the CDR3 is TGTGCCAGCAGCGGGGTCGGCGGTTTTGGCTACACCTTC. Protein: CASSGVGGFGYTF.

CDR3 sequence reads: CASSFSRTGSSGANVLTF. The CDR3 bases are TGTGCCAGCAGCTTCTCCCGGACAGGAAGCTCTGGGGCCAACGTCCTGACTTTC. The chain recombines TRBV9 with TRBJ2-6; TRBD1 aligns across 7 bases. Germline V CDR1 and CDR2: SGDLS, YYNGEE. V was clipped by 4 bases and J by 0 bases; unmatched bases: 10. This CDR3 contains 18 residues.

The chain links TRBV29-1 to TRBJ2-1; TRBD1 or TRBD2 may be the D gene (7 bases each). This CDR3 has 13 residues. V lost 6 bases, J lost 6 bases, and 15 bases lay in between. Germline-derived CDR1 and CDR2 are SQVTM and ANQGSEA. The CDR3: CSVETGRANEQFF. The CDR3 DNA sequence: TGCAGCGTGGAGACAGGGAGGGCCAATGAGCAGTTCTTC.

This clone was found a few times. The V call is TRBV11-3, the J call TRBJ2-1; 10 nucleotides match TRBD2. Unmatched junction bases numbered 1, after V lost 5 bases and J lost 0 bases. The germline gives CDR1 SGHNT, CDR2 YENEEA. This CDR3 is built from 15 residues. The CDR3, as DNA: TGTGCCAGCAGCCAGCGGGGGGGCTCCTACAATGAGCAGTTCTTC. Protein sequence: CASSQRGGSYNEQFF.

This clone was picked up a small number of times. The chain couples TRBV6-1 to TRBJ1-5, with D unclear. Deletions cut 0 bases from V and 4 bases from J, with 10 bases between. The CDR3 totals 15 residues. CDR1 is MNHNS, CDR2 SASEGT, per germline. CDR3 amino acids: CASSEAGQQNQPQHF. CDR3 nucleotide sequence: TGTGCCAGCAGTGAAGCCGGCCAGCAAAATCAGCCCCAGCATTTT.

The rearrangement joins TRBV30 to TRBJ2-1, with a tentative D call TRBD2 (6 bases). The V and J ends lost 1 base and 4 bases respectively, with 17 bases between them. Germline values: CDR1 GTSNPN, CDR2 SVGIG (reference sequence). The CDR3 runs to 16 residues. CDR3 sequence reads: CAWSESLATTYNEQFF. CDR3 nucleotides: TGTGCCTGGAGTGAGTCTCTAGCGACGACTTACAATGAGCAGTTCTTC.

For the CDR3, the DNA is TGTGCCAGCAGTTTATGGGCGCGACCTAACTATGGCTACACCTTC. Protein sequence: CASSLWARPNYGYTF. The chain carries TRBV28 and TRBJ1-2; D ambiguous. Germline CDR1 and CDR2: MDHEN and SYDVKM. Trimming took off 0 bases at V and 0 bases at J, with 8 bases between the two ends. CDR3 length: 15 amino acids.

This clone came up a few times. The chain carries TRBV9 and TRBJ2-1; 9 nucleotides line up with TRBD2. Germline V gene data show CDR1 as SGDLS and CDR2 as YYNGEE. The trim removed 5 bases at V and 4 bases at J, leaving 10 bases unmatched. The length of the CDR3 is 16 residues. CDR3 sequence: CASSDLAGSQYNEQFF. The CDR3 DNA is TGTGCCAGCAGTGATCTAGCGGGAAGCCAATACAATGAGCAGTTCTTC.

The chain uses TRBV11-3 and TRBJ1-4; D is unclear. CDR3 length: 15 amino acids. Trimming left V 1 base short and J 3 bases short, with 9 bases between. Looked up from germline, CDR1 is SGHNT and CDR2 is YENEEA. The CDR3 DNA follows: TGTGCCAGCAGCTTAGTTGGGGTACCTAATGAAAAACTGTTTTTT. Its protein product is CASSLVGVPNEKLFF.

V gene TRBV2 combines with J gene TRBJ2-1; 9 bases match TRBD2. This CDR3 is built from 16 residues. J was trimmed by 8 bases and V by 1 base; bases with no gene match: 9. The germline CDR1 and CDR2 sequences are SNHLY and FYNNEI. DNA for the CDR3: TGTGCCAGCAGTGAAGATGGGCGGGGGGGCGTGTATGAGCAGTTCTTC. Translated: CASSEDGRGGVYEQFF.